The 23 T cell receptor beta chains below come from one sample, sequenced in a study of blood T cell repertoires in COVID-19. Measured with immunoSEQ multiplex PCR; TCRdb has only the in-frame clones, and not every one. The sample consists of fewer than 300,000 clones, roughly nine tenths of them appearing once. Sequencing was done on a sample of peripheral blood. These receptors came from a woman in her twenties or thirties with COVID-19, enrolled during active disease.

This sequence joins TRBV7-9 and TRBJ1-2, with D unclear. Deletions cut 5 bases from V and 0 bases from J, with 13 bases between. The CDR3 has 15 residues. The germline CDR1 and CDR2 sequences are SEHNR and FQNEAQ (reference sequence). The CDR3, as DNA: TGTGCCAGCAGCCAGTCGGAGCTCTCTAACTATGGCTACACCTTC. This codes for CASSQSELSNYGYTF.

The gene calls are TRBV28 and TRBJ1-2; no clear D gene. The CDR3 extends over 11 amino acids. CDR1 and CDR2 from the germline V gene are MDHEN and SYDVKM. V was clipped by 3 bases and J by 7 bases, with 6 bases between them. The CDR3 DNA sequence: TGTGCCAGCAGTTTCTCGGGTGGCTACACCTTC. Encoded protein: CASSFSGGYTF.

The CDR3: CASSPGQVNEQFF. For the CDR3, the DNA is TGTGCCAGCAGCCCTGGACAGGTGAATGAGCAGTTCTTC. The rearrangement uses TRBV13 and TRBJ2-1, with 7 bases fitting TRBD1. This CDR3 is built from 13 residues. Germline-derived CDR1 and CDR2 are PRHDT and FYEKMQ (reference sequence). Losses at the gene ends were 5 bases for V and 7 bases for J; bases not matched to a gene: 5.

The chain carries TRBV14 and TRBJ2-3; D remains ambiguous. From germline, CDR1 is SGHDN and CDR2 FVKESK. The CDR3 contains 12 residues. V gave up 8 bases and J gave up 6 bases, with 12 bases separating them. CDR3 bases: TGTGCCAGCGGCGGAGTTGAGGATACGCAGTATTTT. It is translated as CASGGVEDTQYF.

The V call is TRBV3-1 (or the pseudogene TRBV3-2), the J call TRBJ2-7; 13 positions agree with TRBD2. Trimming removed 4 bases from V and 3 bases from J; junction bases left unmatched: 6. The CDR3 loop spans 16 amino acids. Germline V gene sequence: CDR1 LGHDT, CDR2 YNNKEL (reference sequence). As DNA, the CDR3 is TGTGCCAGCAGCCGGGGACTAGCGGGAATGTTCTACGAGCAGTACTTC. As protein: CASSRGLAGMFYEQYF.

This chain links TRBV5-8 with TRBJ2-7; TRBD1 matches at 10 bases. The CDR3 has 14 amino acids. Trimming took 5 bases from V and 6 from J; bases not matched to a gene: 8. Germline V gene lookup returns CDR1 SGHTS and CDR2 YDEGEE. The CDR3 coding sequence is TGTGCCAGCAGGAAAGAGACAGGGGGCTCCGAGCAGTACTTC. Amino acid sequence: CASRKETGGSEQYF.

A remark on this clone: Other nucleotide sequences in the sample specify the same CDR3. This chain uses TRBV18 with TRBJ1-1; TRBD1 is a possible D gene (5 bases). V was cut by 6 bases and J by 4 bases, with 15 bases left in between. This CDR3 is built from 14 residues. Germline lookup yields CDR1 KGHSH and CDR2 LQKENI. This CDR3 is CASSPTGTGTEAFF. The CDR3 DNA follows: TGTGCCAGCTCTCCAACGGGGACTGGCACTGAAGCTTTCTTT.

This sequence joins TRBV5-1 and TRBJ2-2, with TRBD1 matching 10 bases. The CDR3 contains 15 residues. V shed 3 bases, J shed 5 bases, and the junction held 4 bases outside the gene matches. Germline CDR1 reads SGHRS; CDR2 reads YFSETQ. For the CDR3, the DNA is TGCGCCAGCAGCTCCGGGACAGGGGAGACCGGGGAGCTGTTTTTT. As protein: CASSSGTGETGELFF. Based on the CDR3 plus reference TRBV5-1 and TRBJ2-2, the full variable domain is KAGVTQTPRYLIKTRGQQVTLSCSPISGHRSVSWYQQTPGQGLQFLFEYFSETQRNKGNFPGRFSGRQFSNSRSEMNVSTLELGDSALYLCASSSGTGETGELFFGEGSRLTVL.

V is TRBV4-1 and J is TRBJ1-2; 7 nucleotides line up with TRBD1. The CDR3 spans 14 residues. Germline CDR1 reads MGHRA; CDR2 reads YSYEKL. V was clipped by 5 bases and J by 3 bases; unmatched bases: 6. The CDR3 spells CASSTVTGDYGYTF. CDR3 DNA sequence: TGCGCCAGCAGCACTGTAACAGGGGACTATGGCTACACCTTC.

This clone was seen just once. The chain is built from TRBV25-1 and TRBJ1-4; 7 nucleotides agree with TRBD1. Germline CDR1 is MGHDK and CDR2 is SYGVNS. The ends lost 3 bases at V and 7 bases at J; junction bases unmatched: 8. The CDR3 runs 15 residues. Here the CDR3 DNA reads TGTGCCAGCAGTGAGAGGACAGGACGACCTGAAAAACTGTTTTTT. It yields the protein CASSERTGRPEKLFF.

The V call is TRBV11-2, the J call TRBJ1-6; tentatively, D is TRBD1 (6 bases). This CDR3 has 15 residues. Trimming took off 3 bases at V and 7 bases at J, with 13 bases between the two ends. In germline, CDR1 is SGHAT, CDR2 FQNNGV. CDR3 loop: CASSFTGGTNSPLHF. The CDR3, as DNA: TGTGCCAGCAGCTTCACGGGGGGCACCAATTCACCCCTCCACTTT.

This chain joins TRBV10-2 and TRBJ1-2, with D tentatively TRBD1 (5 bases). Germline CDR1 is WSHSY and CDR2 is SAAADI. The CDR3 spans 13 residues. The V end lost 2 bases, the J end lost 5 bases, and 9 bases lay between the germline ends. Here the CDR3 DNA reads TGCGCCAGCAGTGAGGGCAGGGTTTATGGCTACACCTTC. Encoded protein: CASSEGRVYGYTF.

CDR3 in DNA: TGCAGTGCTAGTAATGGTGAGGCAGGGTACCTACGATGGTCCTACAATGAGCAGTTCTTC. Its translation: CSASNGEAGYLRWSYNEQFF. The chain uses TRBV20-1 and TRBJ2-1, with D perhaps matching TRBD1 (5 bases). This CDR3 is 20 amino acids long. The V gene's germline CDR1 is DFQATT and CDR2 SNEGSKA (reference sequence). V shed 3 bases and J shed 1 base, with 28 bases lying between them.

CDR3 protein: CASSLSGRAYYGYTF. The CDR3 coding sequence is TGTGCCAGCAGCTTGTCAGGCAGGGCGTACTATGGCTACACCTTC. The V call is TRBV5-6, the J call TRBJ1-2; tentatively, D is TRBD1 (5 bases). Between the trimmed V and J ends, which lost 1 base and 3 bases, there was a span of 13 bases. Germline V lookup: CDR1 SGHDT, CDR2 YYEEEE. There are 15 residues in the CDR3.

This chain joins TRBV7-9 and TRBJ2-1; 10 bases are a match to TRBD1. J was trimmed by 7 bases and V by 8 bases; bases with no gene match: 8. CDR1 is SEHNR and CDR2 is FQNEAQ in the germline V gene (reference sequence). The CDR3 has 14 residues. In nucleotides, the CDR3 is TGTGCCAGCTCTGGACAGGGGGACTTGAATGAGCAGTTCTTC. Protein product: CASSGQGDLNEQFF.

The CDR3 here is CASSYRVETEAFF. CDR3 DNA: TGTGCCAGCAGTTACAGGGTAGAGACTGAAGCTTTCTTT. This chain joins TRBV2 and TRBJ1-1, with D maybe TRBD1 (6 bases). CDR1 is SNHLY, CDR2 FYNNEI, per germline. V dropped 5 bases and J dropped 5 bases, with 12 bases sitting between them. The CDR3 is 13 residues long.

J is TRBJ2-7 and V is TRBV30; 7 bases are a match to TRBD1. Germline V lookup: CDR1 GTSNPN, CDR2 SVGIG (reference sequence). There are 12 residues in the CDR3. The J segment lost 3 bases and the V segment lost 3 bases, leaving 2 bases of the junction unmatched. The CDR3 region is CAWRQGNYEQYF. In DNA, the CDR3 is TGTGCCTGGAGACAGGGGAACTACGAGCAGTACTTC.

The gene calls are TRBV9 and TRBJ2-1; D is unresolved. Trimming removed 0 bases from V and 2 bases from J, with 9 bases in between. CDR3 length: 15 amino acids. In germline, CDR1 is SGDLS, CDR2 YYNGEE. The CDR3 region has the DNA TGTGCCAGCAGCGTAGCAGGTGCCCCCTACAATGAGCAGTTCTTC. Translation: CASSVAGAPYNEQFF.

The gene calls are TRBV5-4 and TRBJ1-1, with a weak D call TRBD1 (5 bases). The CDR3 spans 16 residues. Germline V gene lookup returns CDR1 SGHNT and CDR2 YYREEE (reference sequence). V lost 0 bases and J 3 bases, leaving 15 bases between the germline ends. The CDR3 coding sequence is TGTGCCAGCAGCTTGGCTCCAAGGGGCTGGCACACTGAAGCTTTCTTT. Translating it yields CASSLAPRGWHTEAFF.

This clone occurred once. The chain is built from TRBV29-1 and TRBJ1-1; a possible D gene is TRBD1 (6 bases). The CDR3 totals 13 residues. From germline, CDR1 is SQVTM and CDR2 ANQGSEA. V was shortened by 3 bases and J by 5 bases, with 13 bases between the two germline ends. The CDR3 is CSVDGRGYTEAFF. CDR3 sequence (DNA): TGCAGCGTTGACGGCAGGGGTTATACTGAAGCTTTCTTT.

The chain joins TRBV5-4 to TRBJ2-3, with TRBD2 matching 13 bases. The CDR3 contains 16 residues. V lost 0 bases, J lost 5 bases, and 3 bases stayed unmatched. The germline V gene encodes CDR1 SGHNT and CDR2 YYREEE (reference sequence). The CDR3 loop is CASSLGGTSGIDTQYF. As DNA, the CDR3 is TGTGCCAGCAGCTTGGGGGGGACTAGCGGGATAGATACGCAGTATTTT.

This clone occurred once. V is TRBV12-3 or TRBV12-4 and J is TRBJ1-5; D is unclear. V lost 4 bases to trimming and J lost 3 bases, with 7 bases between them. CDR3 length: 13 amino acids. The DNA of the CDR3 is TGTGCCAGCAGTTCAGGTATCAATCAGCCCCAGCATTTT. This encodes CASSSGINQPQHF.

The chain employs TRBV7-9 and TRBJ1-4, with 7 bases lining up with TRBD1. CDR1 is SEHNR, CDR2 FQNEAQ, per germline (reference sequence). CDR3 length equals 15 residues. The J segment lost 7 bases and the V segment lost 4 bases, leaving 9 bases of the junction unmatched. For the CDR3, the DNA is TGTGCCAGCAGCTCTGACAGGGTTCATGGTGAAAAACTGTTTTTT. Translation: CASSSDRVHGEKLFF.